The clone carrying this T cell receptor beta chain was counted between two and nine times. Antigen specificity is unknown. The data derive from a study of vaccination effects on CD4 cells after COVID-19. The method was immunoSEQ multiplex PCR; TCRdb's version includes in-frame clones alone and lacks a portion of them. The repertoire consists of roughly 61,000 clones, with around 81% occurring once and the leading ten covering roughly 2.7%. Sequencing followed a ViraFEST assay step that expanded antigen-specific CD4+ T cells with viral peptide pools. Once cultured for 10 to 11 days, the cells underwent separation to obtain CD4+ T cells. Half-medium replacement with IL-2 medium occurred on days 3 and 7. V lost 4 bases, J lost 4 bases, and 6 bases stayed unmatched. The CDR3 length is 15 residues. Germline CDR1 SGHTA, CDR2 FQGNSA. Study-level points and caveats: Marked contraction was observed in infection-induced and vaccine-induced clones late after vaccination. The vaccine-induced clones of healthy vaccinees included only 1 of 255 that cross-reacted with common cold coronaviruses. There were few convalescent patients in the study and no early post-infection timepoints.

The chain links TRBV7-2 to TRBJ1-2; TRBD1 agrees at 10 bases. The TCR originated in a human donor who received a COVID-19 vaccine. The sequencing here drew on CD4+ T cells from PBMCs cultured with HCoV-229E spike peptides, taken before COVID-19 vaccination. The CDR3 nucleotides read TGTGCCAGCAGCTCGGACAGGGGGGGAGGCTATGGCTACACCTTC. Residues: CASSSDRGGGYGYTF.